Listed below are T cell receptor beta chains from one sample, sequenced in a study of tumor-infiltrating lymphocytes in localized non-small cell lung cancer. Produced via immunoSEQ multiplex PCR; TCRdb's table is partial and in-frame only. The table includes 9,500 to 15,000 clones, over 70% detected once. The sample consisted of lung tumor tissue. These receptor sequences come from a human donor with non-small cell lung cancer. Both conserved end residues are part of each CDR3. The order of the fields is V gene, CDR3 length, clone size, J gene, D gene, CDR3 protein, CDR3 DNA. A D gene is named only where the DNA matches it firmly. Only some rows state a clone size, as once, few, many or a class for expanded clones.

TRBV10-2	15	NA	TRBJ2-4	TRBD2	CASSDKTGGKNIQYF	TGCGCCAGCAGTGATAAGACGGGGGGGAAAAACATTCAGTACTTC
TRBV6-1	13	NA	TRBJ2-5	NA	CASRGTYQETQYF	TGTGCCAGCAGGGGGACGTATCAAGAGACCCAGTACTTC
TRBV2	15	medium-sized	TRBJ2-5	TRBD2	CASQGVAGVRETQYF	TGTGCCAGTCAAGGCGTAGCGGGAGTAAGAGAGACCCAGTACTTC
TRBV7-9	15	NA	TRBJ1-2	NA	CASSLVGTASLGYTF	TGTGCCAGCAGCTTAGTAGGGACGGCGAGTCTGGGCTACACCTTC
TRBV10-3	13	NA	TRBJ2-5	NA	CAISLGTRETQYF	TGTGCCATCAGCCTCGGGACCCGAGAGACCCAGTACTTC
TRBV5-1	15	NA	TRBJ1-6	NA	CASSLAGRSYSPLHF	TGCGCCAGCAGCTTGGCGGGACGGAGCTATTCACCCCTCCACTTT
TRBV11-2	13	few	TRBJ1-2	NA	CASSPGQDYGYTF	TGTGCCAGCAGCCCGGGACAAGACTATGGCTACACCTTC
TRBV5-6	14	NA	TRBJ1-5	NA	CASSLSGVHQPQHF	TGTGCCAGCAGCTTGTCCGGGGTCCATCAGCCCCAGCATTTT
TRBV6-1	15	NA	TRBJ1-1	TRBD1	CASRRGQTMNTEAFF	TGTGCCAGCAGGAGGGGACAGACGATGAACACTGAAGCTTTCTTT
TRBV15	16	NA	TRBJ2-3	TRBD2	CATSRKAGAGGDTQYF	TGTGCCACCAGCAGAAAAGCGGGAGCCGGGGGAGATACGCAGTATTTT
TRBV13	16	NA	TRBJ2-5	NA	CASSLASRQGQETQYF	TGTGCCAGCAGCTTAGCTTCTAGGCAGGGCCAAGAGACCCAGTACTTC
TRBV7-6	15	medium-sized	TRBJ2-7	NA	CASSPGWGTHYEQYF	TGTGCCAGCAGCCCCGGTTGGGGGACCCACTACGAGCAGTACTTC
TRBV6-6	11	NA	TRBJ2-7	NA	CASSDRGEQYF	TGTGCCAGCAGCGACCGGGGAGAGCAGTACTTC
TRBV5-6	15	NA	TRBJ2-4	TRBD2	CASSFRGRAGDIQYF	TGTGCCAGCAGCTTCCGGGGGAGGGCTGGGGACATTCAGTACTTC
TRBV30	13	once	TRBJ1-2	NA	CAWSVQMVVGYTF	TGTGCCTGGAGTGTTCAGATGGTTGTCGGCTACACCTTC
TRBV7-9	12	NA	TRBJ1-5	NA	CASSLSEGPQHF	TGTGCCAGCAGCTTAAGTGAAGGGCCCCAGCATTTT
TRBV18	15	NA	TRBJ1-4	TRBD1	CASSPRAQGDEKLFF	TGTGCCAGCTCACCACGAGCCCAGGGGGATGAAAAACTGTTTTTT
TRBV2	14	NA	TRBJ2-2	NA	CASSEIGNTGELFF	TGTGCCAGCAGTGAGATAGGGAACACCGGGGAGCTGTTTTTT
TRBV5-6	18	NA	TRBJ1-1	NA	CASRTQSGTNIRNTEAFF	TGTGCCAGCAGGACTCAGTCCGGGACCAACATTCGGAACACTGAAGCTTTCTTT
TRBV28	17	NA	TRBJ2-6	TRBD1	CASKTGGGPSGANVLTF	TGTGCCAGCAAAACAGGGGGCGGACCCTCTGGGGCCAACGTCCTGACTTTC
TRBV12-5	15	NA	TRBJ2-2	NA	CASGWVRAFAGELFF	TGTGCTAGTGGTTGGGTCCGGGCCTTCGCCGGGGAGCTGTTTTTT
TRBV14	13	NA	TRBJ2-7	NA	CASSQDRDYEQYF	TGTGCCAGCAGCCAAGACAGGGACTACGAGCAGTACTTC
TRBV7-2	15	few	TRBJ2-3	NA	CASSLDDIPTDTQYF	TGTGCCAGCAGCTTAGACGACATCCCCACAGATACGCAGTATTTT
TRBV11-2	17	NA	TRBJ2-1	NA	CASSLDILWPKENEQFF	TGTGCCAGCAGCTTAGACATATTGTGGCCGAAAGAAAATGAGCAGTTCTTC
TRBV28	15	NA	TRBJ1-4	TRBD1	CASSPRTGGDEKLFF	TGTGCCAGCAGTCCGCGGACAGGGGGCGATGAAAAACTGTTTTTT
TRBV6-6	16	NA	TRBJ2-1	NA	CASSYRGQISHNEQFF	TGTGCCAGCAGTTACAGAGGCCAGATCTCCCACAATGAGCAGTTCTTC
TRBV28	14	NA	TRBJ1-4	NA	CASSLGGPLEKLFF	TGTGCCAGCAGTTTGGGTGGCCCACTTGAAAAACTGTTTTTT
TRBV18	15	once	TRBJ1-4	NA	CASSPNPRNNEKLFF	TGTGCCAGCTCACCAAATCCACGGAATAATGAAAAACTGTTTTTT
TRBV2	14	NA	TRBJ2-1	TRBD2	CASGGRGGSNEQFF	TGTGCCAGCGGCGGGAGGGGAGGATCCAATGAGCAGTTCTTC
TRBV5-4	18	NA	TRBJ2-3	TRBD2	CASSLLLAGGLGTDTQYF	TGTGCCAGCAGCTTACTACTAGCGGGGGGGTTGGGCACAGATACGCAGTATTTT
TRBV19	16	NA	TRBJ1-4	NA	CASSGGFRVGNEKLFF	TGTGCCAGTAGTGGTGGATTCAGGGTTGGGAATGAAAAACTGTTTTTT
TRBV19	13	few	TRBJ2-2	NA	CASTDPNTGELFF	TGTGCCAGTACGGATCCCAACACCGGGGAGCTGTTTTTT
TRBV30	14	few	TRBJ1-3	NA	CAWSAGFSGNTIYF	TGTGCCTGGAGTGCAGGGTTTTCCGGAAACACCATATATTTT
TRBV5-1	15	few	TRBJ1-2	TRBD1	CASSLSGGLNYGYTF	TGCGCCAGCAGCTTATCAGGGGGACTTAACTATGGCTACACCTTC
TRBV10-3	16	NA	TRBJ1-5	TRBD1	CAIRSGTEDSNQPQHF	TGTGCCATCAGGAGCGGGACAGAAGATAGCAATCAGCCCCAGCATTTT
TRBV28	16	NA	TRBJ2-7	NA	CASSPTVLAVAYEQYF	TGTGCCAGCAGTCCGACTGTCTTGGCGGTGGCCTACGAGCAGTACTTC
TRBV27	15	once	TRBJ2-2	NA	CASSSQGPNTGELFF	TGTGCCAGCAGTTCCCAGGGTCCGAACACCGGGGAGCTGTTTTTT
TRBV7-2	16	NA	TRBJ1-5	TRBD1	CASSPDGTGSNQPQHF	TGTGCCAGCAGCCCCGACGGGACAGGGAGCAATCAGCCCCAGCATTTT
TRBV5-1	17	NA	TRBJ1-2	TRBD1	CASSLDGRGLGVYGYTF	TGCGCCAGCAGCTTGGATGGCAGGGGGCTGGGTGTCTATGGCTACACCTTC
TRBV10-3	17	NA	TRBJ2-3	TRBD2	CAISEIAGVPEPDTQYF	TGTGCCATCAGTGAAATTGCGGGGGTTCCGGAACCAGATACGCAGTATTTT
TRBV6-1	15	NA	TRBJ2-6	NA	CASSARASGANVLTF	TGTGCCAGCAGTGCCAGGGCCTCTGGGGCCAACGTCCTGACTTTC